The 14 T cell receptor beta chains reported below all come from one sample, sequenced in a study of T cell changes during pregnancy in multiple sclerosis. Profiling relied on immunoSEQ multiplex PCR, and the TCRdb table lists in-frame clones only, not all of them. The table has fewer than 50,000 clones, more than 70% seen once; the top ten hold less than 9%. The source material was CD8+ T cells from peripheral blood mononuclear cells, sampled in the third trimester of pregnancy. These receptor sequences come from a female donor with multiple sclerosis, enrolled in a pregnancy study.

The chain is built from TRBV6-5 and TRBJ2-7; 7 nucleotides match TRBD2. The V gene's germline CDR1 is MNHEY and CDR2 SVGAGI. The V gene end was trimmed by 2 bases and the J gene end by 2 bases; junction bases not matched to a gene: 6. The CDR3 loop spans 15 amino acids. CDR3 sequence reads: CASSYRGVMTYEQYF. For the CDR3, the DNA is TGTGCCAGCAGTTACCGGGGGGTAATGACCTACGAGCAGTACTTC.

The rearrangement links TRBV6-5 to TRBJ1-4; 9 nucleotides align to TRBD1. From germline, CDR1 is MNHEY and CDR2 SVGAGI. CDR3 size: 15 residues. V trimming: 4 bases; J trimming: 7 bases; junction bases outside the gene matches: 7. The CDR3 reads CASSSPGQGAEKLFF. The CDR3 bases are TGTGCCAGCAGTTCCCCGGGACAGGGTGCTGAAAAACTGTTTTTT.

V gene TRBV9 combines with J gene TRBJ1-2; no definite D call. The V and J ends lost 4 bases and 8 bases respectively, with 21 bases between them. Germline V lookup: CDR1 SGDLS, CDR2 YYNGEE. The length of the CDR3 is 15 residues. The chain's CDR3 is CASSPSTPGREGYTF. CDR3 bases: TGTGCCAGCAGCCCATCAACTCCCGGACGGGAAGGCTACACCTTC.

This chain links TRBV4-3 with TRBJ1-1; D is undetermined. The V gene lost 1 base and the J gene lost 4 bases, with 10 bases spanning the gap. The germline gives CDR1 LGHNA, CDR2 YSLEER. This CDR3 region has 14 residues. The CDR3 sequence: CASSQGGVGTEAFF. The CDR3 nucleotides read TGCGCCAGCAGCCAAGGGGGAGTGGGCACTGAAGCTTTCTTT.

The chain combines TRBV27 with TRBJ2-1; D may be TRBD2 (6 bases). Trimming took 3 bases from V and 6 from J, leaving 9 bases between them. CDR3 length equals 13 residues. The germline CDR1 and CDR2 sequences are MNHEY and SMNVEV (reference sequence). For the CDR3, the DNA is TGTGCCAGCAGTTTCCCCGGGGGCAATGAGCAGTTCTTC. Protein: CASSFPGGNEQFF.

The CDR3 bases are TGTGCCAGCAGCCCAGTAGCCAAAAACATTCAGTACTTC. Encoded protein: CASSPVAKNIQYF. The chain uses TRBV7-8 and TRBJ2-4; D is undetermined. V shed 5 bases and J shed 0 bases, with 5 bases lying between them. The germline gives CDR1 SGHVS, CDR2 FQNEAQ. CDR3 length: 13 residues.

CDR3 region: CASGQGGRSPYGYTF. CDR3 coding DNA: TGTGCCTCGGGACAGGGAGGCCGATCTCCGTATGGCTACACCTTC. The chain carries TRBV30 and TRBJ1-2, with 9 positions matching TRBD1. V was clipped by 7 bases and J by 5 bases; unmatched bases: 14. Germline values: CDR1 GTSNPN, CDR2 SVGIG (reference sequence). The CDR3 runs to 15 residues.

This chain links TRBV29-1 with TRBJ2-1, with D tentatively TRBD2 (6 bases). Germline V gene data show CDR1 as SQVTM and CDR2 as ANQGSEA. Trimming took off 1 base at V and 1 base at J, with 11 bases between the two ends. The CDR3 runs 15 residues. CDR3 sequence (DNA): TGCAGCGTTGAAGTATGGAGGGCTTCCTACAATGAGCAGTTCTTC. Protein product: CSVEVWRASYNEQFF.

The genes are TRBV11-2 and TRBJ2-2; a possible D gene is TRBD1 (6 bases). This CDR3 region has 14 residues. V was clipped by 5 bases and J by 5 bases, with 12 bases between them. Germline V gene data show CDR1 as SGHAT and CDR2 as FQNNGV. As DNA, the CDR3 is TGTGCCAGCAGCCCTCATACAGGGACCGGGGAGCTGTTTTTT. This encodes CASSPHTGTGELFF.

The sample holds a few counts of this clone. DNA of the CDR3: TGTGCCAGCAGTGAAACAGGGGAAGCTTTCTTT. This gives the protein CASSETGEAFF. The chain couples TRBV28 to TRBJ1-1, with D possibly being TRBD1 (6 bases). This CDR3 spans 11 amino acids. V lost 5 bases and J lost 8, with 9 bases in between. Germline V gene lookup returns CDR1 MDHEN and CDR2 SYDVKM.

The V gene is TRBV27, the J gene TRBJ1-1; TRBD1 aligns across 11 bases. CDR1 MNHEY and CDR2 SMNVEV come from the germline V gene (reference sequence). J gave up 0 bases and V 6 bases, and 12 bases lay outside the gene matches. The CDR3 has 18 amino acids. As DNA, the CDR3 is TGTGCCAGCAGGTTTTCGGGTCGGGACAGGGGGATGAACACTGAAGCTTTCTTT. Translated: CASRFSGRDRGMNTEAFF.

The chain links TRBV10-2 to TRBJ1-6; D unresolved. V dropped 2 bases and J dropped 11 bases, with 10 bases sitting between them. Germline-derived CDR1 and CDR2 are WSHSY and SAAADI. The CDR3 totals 13 residues. CDR3: CASSESEAAPLHF. CDR3 sequence (DNA): TGCGCCAGCAGTGAGAGTGAGGCGGCACCCCTCCACTTT.

This clone was detected only a few times. This rearrangement joins TRBV2 to TRBJ1-3; D not resolved. Trimming removed 3 bases from V and 8 bases from J, with 14 bases in between. Germline V lookup: CDR1 SNHLY, CDR2 FYNNEI. This CDR3 region has 14 residues. The CDR3 DNA reads as TGTGCCAGCAGTGACGGGCAGAACGGGGACACCATATATTTT. It encodes CASSDGQNGDTIYF.

The CDR3: CASSQSPGTVLNSPLHF. The DNA for the CDR3 is TGCGCCAGCAGCCAATCACCCGGGACAGTGTTGAATTCACCCCTCCACTTT. This chain connects TRBV4-3 to TRBJ1-6, with 7 bases aligning to TRBD1. The V segment lost 2 bases and the J segment 7 bases; nucleotides outside the gene matches: 11. This CDR3 region has 17 residues. Germline CDR1 reads LGHNA; CDR2 reads YSLEER.